This T cell receptor beta chain appears in the sequencing data of a study of shared clonotypes between healthy human individuals. Terminally differentiated effector memory CD45RA+ cells were excluded from the naive CD8 cells, which were CD45RO-negative and positively selected for CCR7. Authors' methods: ImmunoSEQ only sent back junction sequences with no quality scores, so filtering was done differently. Assay: immunoSEQ multiplex PCR; the TCRdb copy retains only in-frame clones and omits some. V, J and clone size were drawn from that table, and D and trimming were deduced from the DNA. The profile shows 1.5 million to 2.5 million clones, roughly 94% of them singletons. This CDR3 region has 12 residues. Germline V gene data show CDR1 as SGHTA and CDR2 as FQGNSA. Trimming took 4 bases from V and 13 from J, leaving 14 bases between them.

The rearrangement joins TRBV7-2 to TRBJ2-1; D ambiguous. The specimen was naive CD8+ T cells sorted from blood. The sequence derives from a man aged 18 to 29 in good health. In nucleotides, the CDR3 is TGTGCCAGCAGCTGGGATGTTAGCCTTCAGTTCTTC. Amino acids: CASSWDVSLQFF.